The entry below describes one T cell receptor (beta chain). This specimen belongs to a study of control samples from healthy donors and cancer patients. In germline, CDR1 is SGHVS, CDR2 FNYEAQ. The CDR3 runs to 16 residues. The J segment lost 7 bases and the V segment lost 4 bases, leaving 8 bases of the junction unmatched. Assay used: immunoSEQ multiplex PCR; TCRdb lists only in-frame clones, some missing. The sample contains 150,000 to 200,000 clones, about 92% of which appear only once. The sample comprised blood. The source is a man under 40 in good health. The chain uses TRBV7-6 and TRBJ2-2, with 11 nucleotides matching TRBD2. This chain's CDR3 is CASSSLSGGALGELFF. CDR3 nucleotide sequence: TGTGCCAGCAGCTCCCTTAGCGGGGGGGCCCTCGGGGAGCTGTTTTTT.